This TCR beta chain appears in the sequencing data of a study of beta chain features in type 1 diabetes. About the research overall: Taken together, all samples contributed nearly 110 million examined sorted cells.

This clone was seen a few times. Antigen unknown. Expressed TCRB transcripts were sequenced after all isolated RNA was converted to cDNA. The assay was immunoSEQ multiplex PCR, and TCRdb's table has in-frame clones only and misses some. The sample holds 630,000 or so clones, roughly an eighth seen once. CDR3 size: 11 residues. V was cut by 3 bases and J by 8 bases, with 10 bases left in between. Germline CDR1 is DFQATT and CDR2 is SNEGSKA (reference sequence). Study observations and caveats: Among patients with Type 1 diabetes, TCRB CDR3s were moderately but significantly shorter in every one of the four CD4+ subsets.

V and J are TRBV20-1 and TRBJ1-1; maybe TRBD1 (5 bases). The sample comprised naive CD4+ T cells from blood. The sequence derives from a man aged 18 to 35 with type 1 diabetes. Written as DNA, the CDR3 is TGCAGTGCTAGTCCAGGGAACGAAGCTTTCTTT. Translation: CSASPGNEAFF.